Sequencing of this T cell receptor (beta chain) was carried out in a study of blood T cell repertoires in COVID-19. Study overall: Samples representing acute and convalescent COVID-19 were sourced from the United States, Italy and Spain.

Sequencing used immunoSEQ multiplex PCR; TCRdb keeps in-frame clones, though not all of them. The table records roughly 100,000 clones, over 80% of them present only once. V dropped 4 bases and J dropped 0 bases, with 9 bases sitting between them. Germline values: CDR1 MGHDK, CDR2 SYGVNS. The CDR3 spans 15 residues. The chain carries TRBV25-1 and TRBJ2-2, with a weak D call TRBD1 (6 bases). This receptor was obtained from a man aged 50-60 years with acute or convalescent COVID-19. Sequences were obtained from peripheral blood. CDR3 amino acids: CASSGQVANTGELFF. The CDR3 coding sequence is TGTGCCAGCAGTGGACAGGTCGCGAACACCGGGGAGCTGTTTTTT. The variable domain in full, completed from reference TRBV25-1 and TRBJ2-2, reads EADIYQTPRYLVIGTGKKITLECSQTMGHDKMYWYQQDPGMELHLIHYSYGVNSTEKGDLSSESTVSRIRTEHFPLTLESARPSHTSQYLCASSGQVANTGELFFGEGSRLTVL.